The TCR beta chain described here comes from a study of cytomegalovirus exposure and HLA in healthy donors. PCR amplification relied on 60 Vbeta primers (plus 13 Jbeta primers). Sequencing was performed with immunoSEQ multiplex PCR; in TCRdb, only in-frame clones are kept and a portion is missing. Here the sample spans 160,000 or so clones, approximately 77% being singletons. The V end lost 3 bases, the J end lost 2 bases, and 8 bases lay between the germline ends. In germline, CDR1 is SNHLY, CDR2 FYNNEI. CDR3 length equals 14 residues. The clonotype comes from a man aged 50 to 60 in good health and CMV-seropositive. Sequences were obtained from PBMCs. This chain links TRBV2 with TRBJ2-1; D might be TRBD2 (6 bases). CDR3 amino acids: CASSDSGAYNEQFF. The DNA for the CDR3 is TGTGCCAGCAGTGATAGCGGTGCCTACAATGAGCAGTTCTTC.